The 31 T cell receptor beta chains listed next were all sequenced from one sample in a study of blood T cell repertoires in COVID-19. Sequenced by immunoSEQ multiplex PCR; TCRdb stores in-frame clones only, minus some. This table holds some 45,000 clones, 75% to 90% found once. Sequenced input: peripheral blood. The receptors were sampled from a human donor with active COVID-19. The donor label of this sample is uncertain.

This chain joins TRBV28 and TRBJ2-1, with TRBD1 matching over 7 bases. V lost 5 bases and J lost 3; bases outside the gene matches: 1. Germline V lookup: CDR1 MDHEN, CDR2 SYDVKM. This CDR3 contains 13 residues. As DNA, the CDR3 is TGTGCCAGCAGTCGGACAGGCTACAATGAGCAGTTCTTC. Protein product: CASSRTGYNEQFF.

The CDR3 DNA is TGTGCCTGGAGTGTAAGCGGGGGGGCCGAGACCCAGTACTTC. Translating it yields CAWSVSGGAETQYF. This chain uses TRBV30 with TRBJ2-5; 10 nucleotides align to TRBD2. The CDR3 runs to 14 residues. The germline V gene encodes CDR1 GTSNPN and CDR2 SVGIG (reference sequence). The ends lost 0 bases at V and 5 bases at J; junction bases unmatched: 3.

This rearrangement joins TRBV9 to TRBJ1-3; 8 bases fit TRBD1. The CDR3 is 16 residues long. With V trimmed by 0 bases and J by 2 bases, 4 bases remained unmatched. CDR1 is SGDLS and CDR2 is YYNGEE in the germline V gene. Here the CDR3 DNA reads TGTGCCAGCAGCGTAGGAGACAGGGGACCTGGAAACACCATATATTTT. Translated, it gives CASSVGDRGPGNTIYF. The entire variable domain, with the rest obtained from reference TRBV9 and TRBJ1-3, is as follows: DSGVTQTPKHLITATGQRVTLRCSPRSGDLSVYWYQQSLDQGLQFLIQYYNGEERAKGNILERFSAQQFPDLHSELNLSSLELGDSALYFCASSVGDRGPGNTIYFGEGSWLTVV.

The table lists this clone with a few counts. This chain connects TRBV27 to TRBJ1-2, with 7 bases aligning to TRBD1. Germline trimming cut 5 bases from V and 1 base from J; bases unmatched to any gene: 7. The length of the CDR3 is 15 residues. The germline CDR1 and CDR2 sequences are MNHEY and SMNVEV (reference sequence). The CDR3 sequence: CASSPRTGLNYGYTF. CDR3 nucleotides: TGTGCCAGCAGTCCTAGGACAGGCCTTAACTATGGCTACACCTTC.

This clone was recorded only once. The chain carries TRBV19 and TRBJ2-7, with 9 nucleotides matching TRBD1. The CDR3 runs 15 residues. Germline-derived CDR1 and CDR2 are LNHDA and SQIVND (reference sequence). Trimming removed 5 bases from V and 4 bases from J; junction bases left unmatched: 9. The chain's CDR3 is CASSAPGQGYYEQYF. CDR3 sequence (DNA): TGTGCCAGTAGTGCCCCGGGACAGGGATATTACGAGCAGTACTTC.

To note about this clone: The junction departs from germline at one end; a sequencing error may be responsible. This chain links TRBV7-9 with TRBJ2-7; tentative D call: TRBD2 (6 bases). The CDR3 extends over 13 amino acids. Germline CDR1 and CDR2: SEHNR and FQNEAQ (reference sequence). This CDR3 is CASSLANGGEQYF. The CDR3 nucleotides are TGTGCCAGCAGCCTAGCGAACGGGGGCGAGCAGTACTTC.

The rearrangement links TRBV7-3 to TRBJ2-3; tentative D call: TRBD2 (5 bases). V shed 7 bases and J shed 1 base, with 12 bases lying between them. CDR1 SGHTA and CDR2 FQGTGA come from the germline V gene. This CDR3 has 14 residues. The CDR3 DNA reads TGTGCCAGCACCTTGGCCGGGGGCACAGATACGCAGTATTTT. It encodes CASTLAGGTDTQYF.

CDR3 in DNA: TGCGCCAGCAGCGACGGACAGGGAAGACAAGAGACCCAGTACTTC. Translating gives CASSDGQGRQETQYF. This rearrangement joins TRBV5-1 to TRBJ2-5; 8 bases line up with TRBD1. Germline assignment: CDR1 SGHRS and CDR2 YFSETQ. V lost 4 bases and J lost 2; bases outside the gene matches: 7. CDR3 length: 15 residues. Supplemented by reference TRBV5-1 and TRBJ2-5, the full variable domain reads KAGVTQTPRYLIKTRGQQVTLSCSPISGHRSVSWYQQTPGQGLQFLFEYFSETQRNKGNFPGRFSGRQFSNSRSEMNVSTLELGDSALYLCASSDGQGRQETQYFGPGTRLLVL.

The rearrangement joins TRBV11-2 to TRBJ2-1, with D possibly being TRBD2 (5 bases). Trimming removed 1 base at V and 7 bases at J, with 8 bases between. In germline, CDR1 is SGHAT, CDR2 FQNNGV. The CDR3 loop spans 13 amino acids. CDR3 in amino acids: CASSLGRTNEQFF. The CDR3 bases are TGTGCCAGCAGCTTAGGAAGGACTAATGAGCAGTTCTTC.

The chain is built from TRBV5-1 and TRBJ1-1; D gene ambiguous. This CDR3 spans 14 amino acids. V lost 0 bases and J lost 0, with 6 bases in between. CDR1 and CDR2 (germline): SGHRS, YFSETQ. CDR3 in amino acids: CASSLDSMNTEAFF. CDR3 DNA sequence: TGCGCCAGCAGCTTGGACAGCATGAACACTGAAGCTTTCTTT.

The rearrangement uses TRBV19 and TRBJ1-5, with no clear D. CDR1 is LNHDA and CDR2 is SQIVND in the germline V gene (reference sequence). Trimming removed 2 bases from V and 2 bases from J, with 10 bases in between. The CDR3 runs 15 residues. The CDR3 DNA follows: TGTGCCAGTAGTATATTACCCGGGGGCAATCAGCCCCAGCATTTT. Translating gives CASSILPGGNQPQHF.

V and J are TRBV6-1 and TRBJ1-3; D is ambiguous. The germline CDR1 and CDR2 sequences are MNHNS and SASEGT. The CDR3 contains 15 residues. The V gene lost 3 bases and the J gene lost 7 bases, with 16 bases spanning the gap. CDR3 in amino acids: CASSDPGKGYNTIYF. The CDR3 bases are TGTGCCAGCAGTGACCCGGGGAAGGGTTATAACACCATATATTTT.

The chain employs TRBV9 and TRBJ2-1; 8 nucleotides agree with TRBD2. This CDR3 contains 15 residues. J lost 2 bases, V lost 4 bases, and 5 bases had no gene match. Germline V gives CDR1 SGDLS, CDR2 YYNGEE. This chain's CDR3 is CASSPGGATYNEQFF. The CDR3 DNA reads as TGTGCCAGCAGCCCCGGGGGGGCCACCTACAATGAGCAGTTCTTC.

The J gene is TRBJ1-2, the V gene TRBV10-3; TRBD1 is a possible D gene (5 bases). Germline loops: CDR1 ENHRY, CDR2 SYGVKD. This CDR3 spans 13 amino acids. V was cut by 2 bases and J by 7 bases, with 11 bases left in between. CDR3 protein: CAISEGGGGGYTF. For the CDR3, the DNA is TGTGCCATCAGTGAGGGCGGGGGAGGTGGCTACACCTTC.

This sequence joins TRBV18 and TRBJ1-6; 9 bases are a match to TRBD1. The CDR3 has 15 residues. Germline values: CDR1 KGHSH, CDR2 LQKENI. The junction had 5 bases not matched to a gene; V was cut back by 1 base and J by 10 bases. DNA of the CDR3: TGTGCCAGCTCACCACAGGGACAGGGAGACTCACCCCTCCACTTT. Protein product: CASSPQGQGDSPLHF.

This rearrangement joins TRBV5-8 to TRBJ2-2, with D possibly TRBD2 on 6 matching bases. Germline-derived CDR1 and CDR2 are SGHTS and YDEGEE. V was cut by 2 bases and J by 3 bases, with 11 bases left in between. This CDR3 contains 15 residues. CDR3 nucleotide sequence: TGTGCCAGCAGCTTTGGATGGGGGGACACCGGGGAGCTGTTTTTT. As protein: CASSFGWGDTGELFF.

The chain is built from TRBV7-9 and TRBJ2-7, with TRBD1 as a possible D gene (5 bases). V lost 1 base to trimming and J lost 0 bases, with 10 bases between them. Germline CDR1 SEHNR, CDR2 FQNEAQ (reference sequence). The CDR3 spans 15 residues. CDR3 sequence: CASSLVGANSYEQYF. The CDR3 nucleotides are TGTGCCAGCAGCTTAGTAGGGGCCAACTCCTACGAGCAGTACTTC.

In DNA, the CDR3 is TGTGCCAGCAGCTTTTATAACAGTCGCTCTGGAAACACCATATATTTT. It encodes CASSFYNSRSGNTIYF. The J gene is TRBJ1-3, the V gene TRBV7-9, with unresolved D. The CDR3 runs 16 residues. V lost 3 bases and J lost 0, with 12 bases in between. Germline V gene data show CDR1 as SEHNR and CDR2 as FQNEAQ (reference sequence).

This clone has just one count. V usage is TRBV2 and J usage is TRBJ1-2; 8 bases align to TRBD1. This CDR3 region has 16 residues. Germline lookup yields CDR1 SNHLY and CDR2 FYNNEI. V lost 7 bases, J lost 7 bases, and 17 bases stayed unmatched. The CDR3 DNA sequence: TGTGCCAGCATCTACGGACAGGGACAGGCGATAGGTGGCTACACCTTC. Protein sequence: CASIYGQGQAIGGYTF.

CDR3 residues: CASMVAGVDEQFF. CDR3 DNA: TGTGCCAGCATGGTAGCGGGAGTAGATGAGCAGTTCTTC. The genes are TRBV7-9 and TRBJ2-1, with TRBD2 identical over 9 bases. CDR3 length: 13 amino acids. The ends lost 7 bases at V and 8 bases at J; junction bases unmatched: 6. The germline V gene encodes CDR1 SEHNR and CDR2 FQNEAQ (reference sequence).

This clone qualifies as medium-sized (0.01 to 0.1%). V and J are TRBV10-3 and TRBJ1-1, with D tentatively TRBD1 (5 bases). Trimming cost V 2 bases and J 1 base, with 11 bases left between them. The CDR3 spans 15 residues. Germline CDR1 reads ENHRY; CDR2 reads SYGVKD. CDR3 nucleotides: TGTGCCATCAGTGAGGTGGGACTTTGGAACACTGAAGCTTTCTTT. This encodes CAISEVGLWNTEAFF.

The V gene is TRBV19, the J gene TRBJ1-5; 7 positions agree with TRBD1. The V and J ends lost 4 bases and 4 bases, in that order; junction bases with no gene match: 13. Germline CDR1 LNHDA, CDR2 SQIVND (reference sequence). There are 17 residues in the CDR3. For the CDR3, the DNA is TGTGCCAGTAGTAAGGACAGGTTTGGATTCGCTAATCAGCCCCAGCATTTT. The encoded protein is CASSKDRFGFANQPQHF.

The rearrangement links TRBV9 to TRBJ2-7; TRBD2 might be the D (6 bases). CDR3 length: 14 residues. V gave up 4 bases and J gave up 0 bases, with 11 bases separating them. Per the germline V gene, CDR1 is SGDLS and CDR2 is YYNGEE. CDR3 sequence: CASSIREDSYEQYF. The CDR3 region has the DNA TGTGCCAGCAGCATCAGGGAGGACTCCTACGAGCAGTACTTC.

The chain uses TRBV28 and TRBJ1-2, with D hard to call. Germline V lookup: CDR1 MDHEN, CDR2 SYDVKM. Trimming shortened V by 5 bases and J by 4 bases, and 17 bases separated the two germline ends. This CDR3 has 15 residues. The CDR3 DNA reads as TGTGCCAGCAGTACCATCCGGGGAGGTGGCTATGGCTACACCTTC. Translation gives CASSTIRGGGYGYTF.

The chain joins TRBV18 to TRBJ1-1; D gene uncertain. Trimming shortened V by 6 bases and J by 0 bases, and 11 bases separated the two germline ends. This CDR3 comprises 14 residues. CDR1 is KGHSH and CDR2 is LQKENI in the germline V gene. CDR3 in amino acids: CASSRGPMNTEAFF. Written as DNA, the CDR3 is TGTGCCAGCTCCCGCGGGCCCATGAACACTGAAGCTTTCTTT.

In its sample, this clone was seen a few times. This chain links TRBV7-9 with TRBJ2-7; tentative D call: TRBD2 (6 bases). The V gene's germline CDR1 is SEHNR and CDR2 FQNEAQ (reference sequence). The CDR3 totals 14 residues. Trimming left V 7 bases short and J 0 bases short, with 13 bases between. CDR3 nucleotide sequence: TGTGCCAGCATCAGCGGGCAAAGCTCCTACGAGCAGTACTTC. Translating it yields CASISGQSSYEQYF.

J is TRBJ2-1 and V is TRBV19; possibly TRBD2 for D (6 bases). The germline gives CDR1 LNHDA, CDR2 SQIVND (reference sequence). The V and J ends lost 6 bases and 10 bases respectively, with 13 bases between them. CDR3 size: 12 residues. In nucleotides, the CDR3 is TGTGCCAGTAGCATGGCGGCGGGAGAGCAGTTCTTC. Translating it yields CASSMAAGEQFF.

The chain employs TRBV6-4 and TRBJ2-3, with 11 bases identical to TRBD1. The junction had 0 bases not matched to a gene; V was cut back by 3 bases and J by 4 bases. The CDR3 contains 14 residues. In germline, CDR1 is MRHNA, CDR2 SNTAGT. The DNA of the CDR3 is TGTGCCAGCAGTGAGGGACAGGGGGCAGATACGCAGTATTTT. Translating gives CASSEGQGADTQYF.

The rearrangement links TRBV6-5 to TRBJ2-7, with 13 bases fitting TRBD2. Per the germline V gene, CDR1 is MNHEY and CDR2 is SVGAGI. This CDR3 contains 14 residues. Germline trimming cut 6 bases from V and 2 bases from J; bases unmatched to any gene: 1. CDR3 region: CASSGTSGTYEQYF. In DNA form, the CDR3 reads TGTGCCAGCAGCGGGACTAGCGGGACCTACGAGCAGTACTTC.

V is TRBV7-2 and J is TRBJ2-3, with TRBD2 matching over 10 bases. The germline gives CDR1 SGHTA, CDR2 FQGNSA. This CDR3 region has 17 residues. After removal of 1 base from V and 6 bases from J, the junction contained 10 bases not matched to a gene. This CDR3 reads CASSLVPLAGVSDTQYF. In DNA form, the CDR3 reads TGTGCCAGCAGCTTAGTCCCGCTAGCGGGAGTTTCGGATACGCAGTATTTT.

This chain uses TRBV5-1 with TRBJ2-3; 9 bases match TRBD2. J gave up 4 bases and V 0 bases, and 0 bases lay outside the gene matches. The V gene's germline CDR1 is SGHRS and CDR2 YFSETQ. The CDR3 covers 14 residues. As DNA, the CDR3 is TGCGCCAGCAGCTTGGGACTAGCGGCAGATACGCAGTATTTT. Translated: CASSLGLAADTQYF.